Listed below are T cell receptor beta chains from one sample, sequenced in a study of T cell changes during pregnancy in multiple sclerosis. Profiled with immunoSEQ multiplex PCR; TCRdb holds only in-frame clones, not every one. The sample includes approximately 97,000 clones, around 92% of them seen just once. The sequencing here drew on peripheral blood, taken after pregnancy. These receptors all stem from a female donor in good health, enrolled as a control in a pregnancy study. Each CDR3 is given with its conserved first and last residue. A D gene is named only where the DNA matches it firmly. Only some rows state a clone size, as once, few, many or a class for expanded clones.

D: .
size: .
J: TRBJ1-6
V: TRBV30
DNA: TGTGCCTGGAGTGAGTCAGAGGATTCACCCCTCCACTTT
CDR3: CAWSESEDSPLHF

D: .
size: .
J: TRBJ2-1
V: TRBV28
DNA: TGTGCCAGCAGTTACCAGACAGATCCGTTCTTC
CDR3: CASSYQTDPFF

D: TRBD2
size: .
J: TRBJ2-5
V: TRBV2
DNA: TGTGCCAGCCACCTCGGGACTAGCGCGGAGACCCAGTACTTC
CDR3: CASHLGTSAETQYF

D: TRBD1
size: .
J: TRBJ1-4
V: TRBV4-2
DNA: TGTGCCAGCAGCCAAAAACAGGGGGATGAAAAACTGTTTTTT
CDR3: CASSQKQGDEKLFF

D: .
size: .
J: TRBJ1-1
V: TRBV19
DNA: TGTGCCAGCCGGACAGTCACTGAAGCTTTCTTT
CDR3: CASRTVTEAFF

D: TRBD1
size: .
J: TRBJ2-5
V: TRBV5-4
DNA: TGTGCCAGCAGCTTGGGGCCACAGGGGATGGCGTCTAGGACCCAGTACTTC
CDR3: CASSLGPQGMASRTQYF

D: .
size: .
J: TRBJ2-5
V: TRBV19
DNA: TGTGCCAGTAGTGGAGGGACGTTAAGGGCCCAGTACTTC
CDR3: CASSGGTLRAQYF

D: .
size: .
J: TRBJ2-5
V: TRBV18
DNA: TGTGCCAGCTCATGGCGGCTCCAAGAGACCCAGTACTTC
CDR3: CASSWRLQETQYF

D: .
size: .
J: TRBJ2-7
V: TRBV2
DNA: TGTGCCAGCAGAGAGGACTTCTCCTACGAGCAGTACTTC
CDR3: CASREDFSYEQYF

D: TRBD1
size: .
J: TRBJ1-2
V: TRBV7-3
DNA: TGTGCCAGCAGCGCTGGGACAGGGTGGAATCCTGGCTACACCTTC
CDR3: CASSAGTGWNPGYTF

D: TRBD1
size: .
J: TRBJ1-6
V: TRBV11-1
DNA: TGTGCCAGCAGCTTGAAGTCCTCACAGGGGCTGGCCTATAATTCACCCCTCCACTTT
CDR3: CASSLKSSQGLAYNSPLHF

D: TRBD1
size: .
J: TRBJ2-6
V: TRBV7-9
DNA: TGTGCCAGCAGCTCAATCCGGGACAGGCGCCTCTCTGGGGCCAACGTCCTGACTTTC
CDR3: CASSSIRDRRLSGANVLTF

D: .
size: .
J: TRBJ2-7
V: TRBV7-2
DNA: TGTGCCAGCAGCTTAGGGGACACCCCTACCTACGAGCAGTACTTC
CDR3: CASSLGDTPTYEQYF

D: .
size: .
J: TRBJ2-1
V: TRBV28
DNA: TGTGCCAGCAGGGGGGGACCCAATGAGCAGTTCTTC
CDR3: CASRGGPNEQFF

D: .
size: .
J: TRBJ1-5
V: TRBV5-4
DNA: TGTGCCAGCAGCTTGGAGGGAGGAAATCAGCCCCAGCATTTT
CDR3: CASSLEGGNQPQHF

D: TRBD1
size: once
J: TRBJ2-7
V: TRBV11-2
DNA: TGTGCCAGCAGCCGCCCGGGACAGGGAATCTACGAGCAGTACTTC
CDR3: CASSRPGQGIYEQYF

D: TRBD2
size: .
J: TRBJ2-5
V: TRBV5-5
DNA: TGTGCCAGCAGCTCGACTAGCGGGGGGGCTTTGGAGACCCAGTACTTC
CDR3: CASSSTSGGALETQYF

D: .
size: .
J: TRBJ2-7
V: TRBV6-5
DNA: TGTGCCAGCAGTTTTACGACAGGTTCCTACGAGCAGTACTTC
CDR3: CASSFTTGSYEQYF

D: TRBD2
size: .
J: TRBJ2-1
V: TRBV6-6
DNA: TGTGCCAGCAGTTACTCGGGCGGGGGGGCCGGAAATGAGCAGTTCTTC
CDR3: CASSYSGGGAGNEQFF

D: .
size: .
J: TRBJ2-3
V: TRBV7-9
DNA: TGTGCCAGCAGCTCCCTCGGTAGCACAGATACGCAGTATTTT
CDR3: CASSSLGSTDTQYF

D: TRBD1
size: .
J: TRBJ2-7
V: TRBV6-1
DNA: TGTGCCAGCAGTGACGACAGGGTTCGGGACTACGAGCAGTACTTC
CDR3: CASSDDRVRDYEQYF

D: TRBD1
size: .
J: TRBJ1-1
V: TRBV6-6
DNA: TGTGCCAGCAGTCGACAGGGTGAAGCTTTCTTT
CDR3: CASSRQGEAFF

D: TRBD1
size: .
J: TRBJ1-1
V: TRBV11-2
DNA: TGTGCCAGCAGCTTAGGACAGGGGACCACTGAAGCTTTCTTT
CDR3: CASSLGQGTTEAFF

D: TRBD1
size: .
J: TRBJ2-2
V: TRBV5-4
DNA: TGTGCCAGCAGCTCCGCCGAGGGACAGGGGAGGTCCGGGGAGCTGTTTTTT
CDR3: CASSSAEGQGRSGELFF

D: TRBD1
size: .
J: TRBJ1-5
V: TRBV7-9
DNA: TGTGCCAGCAGCGCGGGACAGGCGGAAAATCAGCCCCAGCATTTT
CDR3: CASSAGQAENQPQHF

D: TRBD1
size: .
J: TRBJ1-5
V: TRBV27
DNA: TGTGCCAGCAGTCGAGGACAGGGGCGCACCAATCAGCCCCAGCATTTT
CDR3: CASSRGQGRTNQPQHF

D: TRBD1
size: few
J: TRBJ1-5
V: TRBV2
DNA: TGTGCCAGCGGAAAGGACAGGAGCAATCAGCCCCAGCATTTT
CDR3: CASGKDRSNQPQHF

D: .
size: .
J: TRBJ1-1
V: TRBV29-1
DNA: TGCAGCGTTGAACCTAAACGGACAGAGAACACTGAAGCTTTCTTT
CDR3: CSVEPKRTENTEAFF

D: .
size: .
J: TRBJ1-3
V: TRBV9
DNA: TGTGCCAGCAGCGCCAGGGTACACTCTGGAAACACCATATATTTT
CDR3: CASSARVHSGNTIYF

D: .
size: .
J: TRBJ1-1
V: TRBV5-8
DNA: TGTGCCAGCAGCTCGGAGGTAGACACTGAAGCTTTCTTT
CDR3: CASSSEVDTEAFF

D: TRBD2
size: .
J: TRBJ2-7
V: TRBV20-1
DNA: TGCAGTGCTAGAAGCGGGGGCGAGCAGTACTTC
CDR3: CSARSGGEQYF

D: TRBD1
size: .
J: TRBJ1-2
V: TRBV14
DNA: TGTGCCAGCAGCCAGACAGGGTTTACCCTGGGCTACACCTTC
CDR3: CASSQTGFTLGYTF

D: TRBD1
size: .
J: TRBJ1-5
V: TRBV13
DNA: TGTGCCAGCAGCCACGGACAGGGCAATCAGCCCCAGCATTTT
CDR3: CASSHGQGNQPQHF

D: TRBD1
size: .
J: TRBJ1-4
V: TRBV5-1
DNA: TGCGCCAGCAGCGGACAGGGAGGTACTAATGAAAAACTGTTTTTT
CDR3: CASSGQGGTNEKLFF

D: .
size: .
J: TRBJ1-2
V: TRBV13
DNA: TGTGCCAGCCGGGATATGGGATGGGCCGGAACTAACTATGGCTACACCTTC
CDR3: CASRDMGWAGTNYGYTF

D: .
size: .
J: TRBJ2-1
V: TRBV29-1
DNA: TGCAGCGGGAAGATCCTAGGTTTTCGGGAGCAGTTCTTC
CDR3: CSGKILGFREQFF

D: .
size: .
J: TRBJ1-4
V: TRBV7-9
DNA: TGTGCCAGCAGCCGGTCCACAACTAATGAAAAACTGTTTTTT
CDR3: CASSRSTTNEKLFF

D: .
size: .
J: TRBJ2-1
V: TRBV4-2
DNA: TGTGCCAGCAGCCAAGAAGTGGCTGAGCAGTTCTTC
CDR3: CASSQEVAEQFF

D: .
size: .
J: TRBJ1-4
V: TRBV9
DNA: TGTGCCAGCAGCGTCAAAGACACAACTAATGAAAAACTGTTTTTT
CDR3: CASSVKDTTNEKLFF

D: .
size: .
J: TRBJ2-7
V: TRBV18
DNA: TGTGCCAGCTCACCACCGGCAGGAATCAACTACGAGCAGTACTTC
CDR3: CASSPPAGINYEQYF

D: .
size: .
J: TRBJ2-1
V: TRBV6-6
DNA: TGTGCCAGCAACCGCGGAGGGGATTACAATGAGCAGTTCTTC
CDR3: CASNRGGDYNEQFF

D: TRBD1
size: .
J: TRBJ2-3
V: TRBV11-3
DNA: TGTGCCAGCAGCTTGGGACAGGGGTCTTACACAGATACGCAGTATTTT
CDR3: CASSLGQGSYTDTQYF

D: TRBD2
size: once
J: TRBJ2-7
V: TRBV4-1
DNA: TGCGCCAGCAGCCAAGGACTAGCGGACTCCTACGAGCAGTACTTC
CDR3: CASSQGLADSYEQYF

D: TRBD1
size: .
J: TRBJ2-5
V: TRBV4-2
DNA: TGTGCCAGCAGCTATCGACAGGGGGCTGGTGAGACCCAGTACTTC
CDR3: CASSYRQGAGETQYF

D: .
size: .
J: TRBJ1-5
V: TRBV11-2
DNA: TGTGCCAGCAGCTTAGATCAGGGCCCCAATCAGCCCCAGCATTTT
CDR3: CASSLDQGPNQPQHF

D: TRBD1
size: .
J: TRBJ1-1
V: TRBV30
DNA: TGTGCCTGCCAGCCAGGGGGAAACACTGAAGCTTTCTTT
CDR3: CACQPGGNTEAFF

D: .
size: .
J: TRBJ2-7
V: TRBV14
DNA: TGTGCCAGCAGGTTCAGTTTAAGCTACGAGCAGTACTTC
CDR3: CASRFSLSYEQYF

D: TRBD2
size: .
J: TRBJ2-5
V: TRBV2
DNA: TGTGCCAGCAGGAGTCCGACTAGCGGGGAGGGTGAGACCCAGTACTTC
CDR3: CASRSPTSGEGETQYF

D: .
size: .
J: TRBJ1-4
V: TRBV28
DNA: TGTGCCAGCAGTTACCGGACAGCTAATGAAAAACTGTTTTTT
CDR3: CASSYRTANEKLFF

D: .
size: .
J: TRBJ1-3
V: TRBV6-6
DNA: TGTGCCAGCAGGGCAAATGGAAACACCATATATTTT
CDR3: CASRANGNTIYF

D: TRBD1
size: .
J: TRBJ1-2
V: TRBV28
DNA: TGTGCCAGCAGGGAAAAAGGGGGCACCTATGGCTACACCTTC
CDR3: CASREKGGTYGYTF